The 12 T cell receptor beta chains listed next were all sequenced from one sample in a study of T cell repertoires and HLA-DP antigens. Repertoires were generated with immunoSEQ multiplex PCR, while TCRdb's copy carries only in-frame clones and drops some. The table lists fewer than 95,000 clones, 86% of them singletons. Their cognate antigens are unknown. Sequencing used CD4+ T cells from PBMCs. These receptor sequences come from a man between 50 and 59 years old in good health and CMV-seronegative.

The chain is built from TRBV5-1 and TRBJ1-2, with TRBD1 identical over 11 bases. Losses at the gene ends were 7 bases for V and 6 bases for J; bases not matched to a gene: 8. CDR1 and CDR2 (germline): SGHRS, YFSETQ. CDR3 length equals 14 residues. CDR3 region: CASGRTGGDDGYTF. CDR3 DNA sequence: TGCGCCAGCGGGCGGACAGGGGGCGACGATGGCTACACCTTC. Variable domain in full (rest from reference TRBV5-1 and TRBJ1-2): KAGVTQTPRYLIKTRGQQVTLSCSPISGHRSVSWYQQTPGQGLQFLFEYFSETQRNKGNFPGRFSGRQFSNSRSEMNVSTLELGDSALYLCASGRTGGDDGYTFGSGTRLTVV.

The CDR3 sequence: CASRAGRGGNTEAFF. CDR3 in DNA: TGTGCCAGCAGGGCGGGCAGGGGAGGTAACACTGAAGCTTTCTTT. The chain has TRBV11-2 and TRBJ1-1; tentatively, D is TRBD1 (6 bases). Germline-derived CDR1 and CDR2 are SGHAT and FQNNGV. The V end was cut by 6 bases, the J end by 2 bases, with 16 bases between. This CDR3 contains 15 residues.

This clone was counted once. The genes are TRBV28 and TRBJ2-7, with D possibly being TRBD1 or TRBD2 (5 bases each). The CDR3 is 14 amino acids. V was cut by 6 bases and J by 2 bases, with 14 bases left in between. Per the germline V gene, CDR1 is MDHEN and CDR2 is SYDVKM. In nucleotides, the CDR3 is TGTGCCAGCAGGGGGGACCGTCCCCCCTACGAGCAGTACTTC. Protein sequence: CASRGDRPPYEQYF.

The rearrangement joins TRBV6-1 to TRBJ2-3; 10 positions match TRBD1. CDR1 and CDR2 (germline): MNHNS, SASEGT. J gave up 0 bases and V 3 bases, and 3 bases lay outside the gene matches. The CDR3 has 16 residues. CDR3 bases: TGTGCCAGCAGTGACCGGGACAGGGGTAGCACAGATACGCAGTATTTT. This translates into CASSDRDRGSTDTQYF.

This chain links TRBV5-5 with TRBJ2-2; 12 bases line up with TRBD2. Germline assignment: CDR1 SGHKS and CDR2 YYEKEE (reference sequence). The V segment lost 6 bases and the J segment 2 bases; nucleotides outside the gene matches: 5. This CDR3 has 16 residues. The CDR3 DNA reads TGTGCCAGCAAAACTAGCGGGGGGTTAAACACCGGGGAGCTGTTTTTT. Protein product: CASKTSGGLNTGELFF.

The rearrangement joins TRBV19 to TRBJ2-2; D may be TRBD2 (5 bases). Germline assignment: CDR1 LNHDA and CDR2 SQIVND (reference sequence). Trimming pared 8 bases from V and 2 bases from J, leaving 12 bases between. There are 14 residues in the CDR3. The CDR3 bases are TGTGCCAGTGCCCCGGGGATAAACACCGGGGAGCTGTTTTTT. Protein product: CASAPGINTGELFF.

The V and J genes are TRBV5-4 and TRBJ2-1, with D possibly matching TRBD2 (5 bases). Germline V lookup: CDR1 SGHNT, CDR2 YYREEE (reference sequence). Trimming took 0 bases from V and 6 from J, leaving 10 bases between them. This CDR3 comprises 14 residues. DNA of the CDR3: TGTGCCAGCAGCTTGGGAGCTAGCTCCAATGAGCAGTTCTTC. Its translation is CASSLGASSNEQFF. Full variable domain (remainder filled in from reference TRBV5-4 and TRBJ2-1): ETGVTQSPTHLIKTRGQQVTLRCSSQSGHNTVSWYQQALGQGPQFIFQYYREEENGRGNFPPRFSGLQFPNYSSELNVNALELDDSALYLCASSLGASSNEQFFGPGTRLTVL.

This clone was recorded once. V gene TRBV5-1 combines with J gene TRBJ1-2, with 7 bases matching TRBD1. V trimming: 4 bases; J trimming: 3 bases; junction bases outside the gene matches: 3. Germline V gene data show CDR1 as SGHRS and CDR2 as YFSETQ. The CDR3 is 13 amino acids. CDR3 sequence reads: CASSHQGDYGYTF. CDR3 in DNA: TGCGCCAGCAGCCATCAGGGGGACTATGGCTACACCTTC.

The V and J genes are TRBV19 and TRBJ2-5; D remains unclear. The V gene lost 5 bases and the J gene lost 1 base, with 11 bases spanning the gap. This CDR3 is built from 14 residues. Looked up from germline, CDR1 is LNHDA and CDR2 is SQIVND (reference sequence). The CDR3: CASSSDRFQETQYF. CDR3 sequence (DNA): TGTGCCAGTAGTTCGGACCGGTTCCAAGAGACCCAGTACTTC.

The V call is TRBV5-1, the J call TRBJ1-2, with 8 bases fitting TRBD1. Trimming took 2 bases from V and 0 from J; bases not matched to a gene: 9. Germline values: CDR1 SGHRS, CDR2 YFSETQ. The CDR3 covers 17 residues. In DNA form, the CDR3 reads TGCGCCAGCAGCTTACTTACAGGGGGGACCGCTAACTATGGCTACACCTTC. This gives the protein CASSLLTGGTANYGYTF.

The chain uses TRBV5-8 and TRBJ2-7, with D possibly being TRBD2 (5 bases). Germline CDR1 reads SGHTS; CDR2 reads YDEGEE. The ends were cut back, 0 bases at V and 7 bases at J, with 23 bases in the middle. CDR3 length equals 17 residues. DNA of the CDR3: TGTGCCAGCAGCTTGGGCCCTCGGCTAGCAACCCTGCATGAGCAGTACTTC. It yields the protein CASSLGPRLATLHEQYF.

The chain has TRBV7-9 and TRBJ1-1; unclear D gene. The CDR3 spans 13 residues. Trimming cost V 3 bases and J 0 bases, with 5 bases left between them. From germline, CDR1 is SEHNR and CDR2 FQNEAQ (reference sequence). Here the CDR3 reads CASSFPLNTEAFF. CDR3 coding DNA: TGTGCCAGCAGCTTCCCATTGAACACTGAAGCTTTCTTT.